Listed below are T cell receptor beta chains from one sample, sequenced in a study of blood T cell repertoires in COVID-19. Some clones are missing from TCRdb's copy, which holds only in-frame ones; the method was immunoSEQ multiplex PCR. The top ten hold 25% to 30% of the sample, which has more than 70,000 clones, 82% seen once. Sample: peripheral blood. These receptors all come from a human donor in a cohort sampled during active COVID-19. Both conserved end residues are part of each CDR3. The D gene is left open where the match is weak. Only part of the rows carry a size: once, few, many, or a class if the clone is expanded.

j_call: TRBJ2-7; clone_size: .; d_call: .; v_call: TRBV6-5; cdr3_nt: TGTGCCAGCAGTTACAGGAGAGGGATGATTGACGAGCAGTACTTC; cdr3_aa: CASSYRRGMIDEQYF
j_call: TRBJ2-3; clone_size: .; d_call: TRBD2; v_call: TRBV19; cdr3_nt: TGTGCCAGTAGTGCCGGACTAGCGGGGGGGACAGATACGCAGTATTTT; cdr3_aa: CASSAGLAGGTDTQYF
j_call: TRBJ2-7; clone_size: .; d_call: TRBD2; v_call: TRBV2; cdr3_nt: TGTGCCAGCAGCGAGCGGGGGGGATACGAGCAGTACTTC; cdr3_aa: CASSERGGYEQYF
j_call: TRBJ2-7; clone_size: .; d_call: .; v_call: TRBV5-4; cdr3_nt: TGTGCCAGCAGCTTTGGCAGCTCCTACGAGCAGTACTTC; cdr3_aa: CASSFGSSYEQYF
j_call: TRBJ2-2; clone_size: .; d_call: .; v_call: TRBV6-5; cdr3_nt: TGTGCCAGCAAAATAAACACCGGGGAGCTGTTTTTT; cdr3_aa: CASKINTGELFF
j_call: TRBJ2-7; clone_size: few; d_call: TRBD1; v_call: TRBV5-4; cdr3_nt: TGTGCCAGCAGCCAAGACAGGGCTACCTACGAGCAGTACTTC; cdr3_aa: CASSQDRATYEQYF
j_call: TRBJ2-2; clone_size: .; d_call: .; v_call: TRBV24-1; cdr3_nt: TGTGCCACCAGTGATTTCCCAGGACAGCTAGGGAACACCGGGGAGCTGTTTTTT; cdr3_aa: CATSDFPGQLGNTGELFF
j_call: TRBJ2-5; clone_size: .; d_call: TRBD1; v_call: TRBV4-2; cdr3_nt: TGTGCCAGCAGCCCAGGGACAGGGGGCTTGGAGACCCAGTACTTC; cdr3_aa: CASSPGTGGLETQYF
j_call: TRBJ1-2; clone_size: .; d_call: .; v_call: TRBV4-1; cdr3_nt: TGCGCCAGCAGCCAAGATCGGCGGGGGGCGAACTATGGCTACACCTTC; cdr3_aa: CASSQDRRGANYGYTF
j_call: TRBJ1-4; clone_size: .; d_call: TRBD1; v_call: TRBV19; cdr3_nt: TGTGCCAGTACTGACAGGGCGGCAACTAATGAAAAACTGTTTTTT; cdr3_aa: CASTDRAATNEKLFF
j_call: TRBJ2-6; clone_size: .; d_call: .; v_call: TRBV20-1; cdr3_nt: TGCAGTGCTAGTTGGCTAGGCTCTGGGGCCAACGTCCTGACTTTC; cdr3_aa: CSASWLGSGANVLTF
j_call: TRBJ1-2; clone_size: .; d_call: .; v_call: TRBV7-8; cdr3_nt: TGTGCCAGCAGTTCTACAGGGTCGAGTGGCTACACCTTC; cdr3_aa: CASSSTGSSGYTF
j_call: TRBJ2-5; clone_size: .; d_call: TRBD2; v_call: TRBV2; cdr3_nt: TGTGCCAGCGGACCTAGCGGGGGCGCCGCCGGAGAGACCCAGTACTTC; cdr3_aa: CASGPSGGAAGETQYF
j_call: TRBJ1-2; clone_size: .; d_call: .; v_call: TRBV7-9; cdr3_nt: TGTGCCAGCAGCCCCGGGACTCAGTATGGCTACACCTTC; cdr3_aa: CASSPGTQYGYTF
j_call: TRBJ2-7; clone_size: .; d_call: .; v_call: TRBV18; cdr3_nt: TGTGCCAGCTCACCAGGGACACCTCAAGGTCAGTACTTC; cdr3_aa: CASSPGTPQGQYF
j_call: TRBJ1-3; clone_size: .; d_call: TRBD1; v_call: TRBV23-1; cdr3_nt: TGCGCCAGCAGTCAATTGCCCCGACAGGGGGCCCCTGGAAACACCATATATTTT; cdr3_aa: CASSQLPRQGAPGNTIYF
j_call: TRBJ1-3; clone_size: .; d_call: .; v_call: TRBV27; cdr3_nt: TGTGCCAGCAGTGAGGGTTTTAGCTCTGGAAACACCATATATTTT; cdr3_aa: CASSEGFSSGNTIYF
j_call: TRBJ2-5; clone_size: .; d_call: TRBD2; v_call: TRBV2; cdr3_nt: TGTGCCAGCAGTGGTCACCTAGCGGGGGGCCAAGAGACCCAGTACTTC; cdr3_aa: CASSGHLAGGQETQYF
j_call: TRBJ1-1; clone_size: .; d_call: TRBD1; v_call: TRBV11-1; cdr3_nt: TGTGCCAGCAGCCGGGACAGGGTCACTGAAGCTTTCTTT; cdr3_aa: CASSRDRVTEAFF
j_call: TRBJ1-5; clone_size: .; d_call: TRBD1; v_call: TRBV6-6; cdr3_nt: TGTGCCAGCAGGACAGGGGGCTCGTATAGCAATCAGCCCCAGCATTTT; cdr3_aa: CASRTGGSYSNQPQHF
j_call: TRBJ2-5; clone_size: .; d_call: .; v_call: TRBV5-1; cdr3_nt: TGCGCCAGCAGTCTCCCCCCCCAAGAGACCCAGTACTTC; cdr3_aa: CASSLPPQETQYF
j_call: TRBJ2-3; clone_size: few; d_call: TRBD1; v_call: TRBV2; cdr3_nt: TGTGCCGGGAACAGGGGTGCAGATACGCAGTATTTT; cdr3_aa: CAGNRGADTQYF
j_call: TRBJ1-3; clone_size: .; d_call: .; v_call: TRBV19; cdr3_nt: TGTGCCAGTAGCCGGAGTCGGAACACCATATATTTT; cdr3_aa: CASSRSRNTIYF
j_call: TRBJ2-1; clone_size: .; d_call: TRBD1; v_call: TRBV29-1; cdr3_nt: TGCAGCGAAGGACAGGGACGATCTCCTGAGCAGTTCTTC; cdr3_aa: CSEGQGRSPEQFF